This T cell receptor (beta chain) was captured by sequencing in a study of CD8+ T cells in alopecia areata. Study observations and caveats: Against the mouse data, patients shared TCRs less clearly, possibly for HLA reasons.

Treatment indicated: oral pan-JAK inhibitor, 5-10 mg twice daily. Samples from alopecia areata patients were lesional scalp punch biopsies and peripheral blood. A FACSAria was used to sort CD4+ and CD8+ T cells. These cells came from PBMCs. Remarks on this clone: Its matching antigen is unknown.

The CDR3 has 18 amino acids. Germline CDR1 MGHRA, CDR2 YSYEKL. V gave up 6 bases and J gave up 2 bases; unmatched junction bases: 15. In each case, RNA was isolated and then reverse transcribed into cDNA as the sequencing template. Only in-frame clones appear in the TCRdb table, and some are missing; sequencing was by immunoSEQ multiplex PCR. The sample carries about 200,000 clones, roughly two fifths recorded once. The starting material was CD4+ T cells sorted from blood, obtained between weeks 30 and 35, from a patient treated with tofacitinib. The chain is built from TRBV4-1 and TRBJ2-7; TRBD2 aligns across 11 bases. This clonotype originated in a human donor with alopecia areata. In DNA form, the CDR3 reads TGCGCCAGCAGTTCTACCAGAGCGACTAGCGGGATAACCTACGAGCAGTACTTC. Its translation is CASSSTRATSGITYEQYF.